These 31 T cell receptor beta chains came from one sample sequenced in a study of Graves' ophthalmopathy and Graves' hyperthyroidism. RNA served as the template for amplifying TCR beta CDR3 regions. Second-round multiplex PCR came after first-round RT-PCR with HTBI primers. TCRdb reprocessed the multiplex PCR reads via MiXCR and lists one record per CDR3 protein. The sample lists 740,000 or so distinct CDR3 sequences; 40% were seen once. Specimen: peripheral blood. The source is an adult man with Graves' ophthalmopathy.

This rearrangement joins TRBV15 to TRBJ2-7; D is possibly TRBD1 (5 bases). This CDR3 is built from 13 residues. V lost 5 bases, J lost 5 bases, and 13 bases lay in between. Germline CDR1 LNHNV, CDR2 YYDKDF (reference sequence). The CDR3 DNA sequence: TGTGCCACCAGCGGTCCAGGGTACGACGAGCAGTACTTC. Protein sequence: CATSGPGYDEQYF. Full variable domain (outside the CDR3, taken from reference TRBV15 and TRBJ2-7): DAMVIQNPRYQVTQFGKPVTLSCSQTLNHNVMYWYQQKSSQAPKLLFHYYDKDFNNEADTPDNFQSRRPNTSFCFLDIRSPGLGDTAMYLCATSGPGYDEQYFGPGTRLTVT.

The chain recombines TRBV29-1 with TRBJ1-1; a weak D match, TRBD1 (5 bases). This CDR3 comprises 13 residues. CDR1 and CDR2 from the germline V gene are SQVTM and ANQGSEA. V was pared by 5 bases and J by 5 bases, with 15 bases between. As DNA, the CDR3 is TGCAGCGTTTCCCTGGGCAGGGCAACTGAAGCTTTCTTT. It is translated as CSVSLGRATEAFF.

This clonotype was seen repeatedly, ten times or more. The J gene is TRBJ1-1, the V gene TRBV7-9; D is ambiguous. V was pared by 1 base and J by 8 bases, with 11 bases between. This CDR3 comprises 13 residues. The V gene's germline CDR1 is SEHNR and CDR2 FQNEAQ (reference sequence). CDR3 residues: CASSLVSQAEAFF. The CDR3 DNA reads TGTGCCAGCAGCTTAGTCTCCCAGGCAGAAGCTTTCTTT.

There are many counts of this clonotype. J is TRBJ1-6 and V is TRBV7-2; possible D gene TRBD1, 5 bases. V was clipped by 5 bases and J by 8 bases, with 13 bases between them. Germline V gene lookup returns CDR1 SGHTA and CDR2 FQGNSA. The CDR3 covers 14 residues. The CDR3 DNA is TGTGCCAGCAGCCGAGGGACGGATTATTCACCCCTCCACTTT. This codes for CASSRGTDYSPLHF.

The chain couples TRBV25-1 to TRBJ2-2; 9 bases align to TRBD1. This CDR3 is built from 15 residues. V lost 5 bases and J lost 3; bases outside the gene matches: 4. CDR1 is MGHDK and CDR2 is SYGVNS in the germline V gene. The CDR3 nucleotides read TGTGCCAGCAGTTTCCGGGACAGGGACACCGGGGAGCTGTTTTTT. Its translation: CASSFRDRDTGELFF.

This clonotype was picked up many times. This sequence joins TRBV24-1 and TRBJ1-1; weak D call: TRBD1 (6 bases). CDR3 length: 13 residues. Per the germline V gene, CDR1 is KGHDR and CDR2 is SFDVKD. Trimming removed 4 bases at V and 5 bases at J, with 10 bases between. The CDR3 is CATSETGFTEAFF. The CDR3 coding sequence is TGTGCCACCAGTGAAACAGGGTTTACTGAAGCTTTCTTT.

The chain recombines TRBV7-9 with TRBJ1-1, with 7 bases matching TRBD1. V shed 3 bases, J shed 4 bases, and the junction held 11 bases outside the gene matches. CDR1 and CDR2 from the germline V gene are SEHNR and FQNEAQ (reference sequence). The CDR3 totals 16 residues. The CDR3 DNA reads as TGTGCCAGCAGCTTTAATCGCCCGGGACAGCGCACTGAAGCTTTCTTT. Encoded protein: CASSFNRPGQRTEAFF.

This clonotype was counted ten times or more. This sequence joins TRBV5-1 and TRBJ2-7, with TRBD1 matching 9 bases. The ends lost 4 bases at V and 7 bases at J; junction bases unmatched: 9. This CDR3 spans 14 amino acids. From germline, CDR1 is SGHRS and CDR2 YFSETQ. CDR3 amino acids: CASSPGDREEEQYF. CDR3 DNA: TGCGCCAGCAGCCCGGGGGACAGGGAAGAGGAGCAGTACTTC.

The gene calls are TRBV10-3 and TRBJ1-2; D remains ambiguous. V lost 5 bases, J lost 5 bases, and 12 bases lay in between. CDR1 is ENHRY, CDR2 SYGVKD, per germline. The CDR3 is 13 residues long. CDR3 region: CAISYPGLYGYTF. The CDR3 coding sequence is TGTGCCATCAGTTACCCGGGCTTGTATGGCTACACCTTC.

This clonotype has a handful of counts. J is TRBJ2-5 and V is TRBV5-1, with TRBD1 identical over 7 bases. Germline V lookup: CDR1 SGHRS, CDR2 YFSETQ. V lost 6 bases and J lost 2; bases outside the gene matches: 7. CDR3 length: 14 residues. DNA for the CDR3: TGCGCCAGCACGCCGACAGGGTATCAAGAGACCCAGTACTTC. Residues: CASTPTGYQETQYF.

Concerning this clonotype: Being one base from a much bigger clone, this may be a read error. The chain recombines TRBV7-2 with TRBJ2-2; no clear D. Trimming left V 3 bases short and J 2 bases short, with 7 bases between. The CDR3 consists of 14 residues. Germline V gene lookup returns CDR1 SGHTA and CDR2 FQGNSA. The CDR3 loop reads CASSFSENTGELFF. The CDR3 DNA reads as TGTGCCAGCAGCTTCAGCGAAAACACCGGGGAGCTGTTTTTT.

This clonotype has only one observation. J is TRBJ2-6 and V is TRBV7-9; D is possibly TRBD1 (6 bases). This CDR3 has 16 amino acids. V was cut by 4 bases and J by 4 bases, with 14 bases left in between. Germline loops: CDR1 SEHNR, CDR2 FQNEAQ (reference sequence). The CDR3 sequence: CASSWAGGFGANVLTF. CDR3 DNA sequence: TGTGCCAGCAGCTGGGCTGGGGGCTTCGGGGCCAACGTCCTGACTTTC.

This clonotype appeared a single time. V and J are TRBV25-1 and TRBJ1-2; weak D call: TRBD1 (5 bases). V was pared by 8 bases and J by 6 bases, with 22 bases between. The germline V gene encodes CDR1 MGHDK and CDR2 SYGVNS. The CDR3 length is 15 residues. The CDR3 coding sequence is TGTGCCAGCTCACCACCGGGGCGGAGGGCGGATGGCTACACCTTC. Protein product: CASSPPGRRADGYTF.

This chain uses TRBV29-1 with TRBJ1-1; 7 bases are shared with TRBD1. Germline values: CDR1 SQVTM, CDR2 ANQGSEA. The CDR3 sequence is 15 residues long. The J segment lost 0 bases and the V segment lost 6 bases, leaving 10 bases of the junction unmatched. The CDR3 region is CSVVMAGQMNTEAFF. For the CDR3, the DNA is TGCAGCGTCGTTATGGCGGGACAGATGAACACTGAAGCTTTCTTT.

V and J are TRBV29-1 and TRBJ2-7, with a possible D match to TRBD2 (5 bases). The DNA end is more similar to TRBJ2-5, so the J call may be wrong. This CDR3 comprises 15 residues. Germline V CDR1 and CDR2: SQVTM, ANQGSEA. Written as DNA, the CDR3 is TGCAGCGTTGGATCGGCAAAACGGGGCCAAGAGACCCAGTACTTC. It is translated as CSVGSAKRGQETQYF.

A single count supports this clonotype. V usage is TRBV7-8 and J usage is TRBJ1-2; D not resolved. V was cut by 1 base and J by 2 bases, with 11 bases left in between. Per germline, CDR1 SGHVS and CDR2 FQNEAQ. This CDR3 spans 15 amino acids. The CDR3 protein is CASSLDLTLNYGYTF. Here the CDR3 DNA reads TGTGCCAGCAGCTTAGATCTGACATTGAACTATGGCTACACCTTC.

A note on this clonotype: The junction departs from germline at one end; a sequencing error may be responsible. The chain is built from TRBV20-1 and TRBJ2-6; the D gene could be TRBD1 or TRBD2 (5 bases each). The length of the CDR3 is 10 residues. Germline lookup yields CDR1 DFQATT and CDR2 SNEGSKA (reference sequence). Here the CDR3 reads CSVGTVTEAF. CDR3 nucleotides: TGCAGTGTGGGGACGGTGACTGAAGCTTTC.

Comment on this clonotype: This could be a read error, since a much larger clone is one nucleotide away. The chain uses TRBV25-1 and TRBJ2-3; 12 bases are a match to TRBD2. This CDR3 has 16 amino acids. Germline loops: CDR1 MGHDK, CDR2 SYGVNS. As DNA, the CDR3 is TGTGCCAGCAGTGGATCTAGCGGGAGGGCCCCAGATGCGCAGTATTTT. This gives the protein CASSGSSGRAPDAQYF.

The chain links TRBV6-6 to TRBJ1-2, with D perhaps TRBD1 (6 bases). The CDR3 is 14 residues long. The germline gives CDR1 MNHNY, CDR2 SVGAGI (reference sequence). V lost 6 bases, J lost 6 bases, and 17 bases lay in between. The CDR3 loop reads CASRPQGGGDGYTF. Here the CDR3 DNA reads TGTGCCAGCAGACCACAGGGTGGGGGTGATGGCTACACCTTC.

The chain is built from TRBV2 and TRBJ2-5; D tentatively fits TRBD1 or TRBD2 (5 bases each). This CDR3 region has 14 residues. Germline-derived CDR1 and CDR2 are SNHLY and FYNNEI. V lost 3 bases and J lost 7, with 15 bases in between. The CDR3 region is CASSDRGLFGTQYF. CDR3 in DNA: TGTGCCAGCAGTGACCGGGGCCTCTTCGGGACCCAGTACTTC.

This clonotype has more than one count but fewer than ten. The chain links TRBV7-9 to TRBJ2-7; 8 bases are a match to TRBD2. Germline CDR1 and CDR2: SEHNR and FQNEAQ (reference sequence). V shed 6 bases and J 5 bases; nucleotides not matched to a gene: 9. The CDR3 is made up of 14 amino acids. The CDR3 DNA reads TGTGCCAGCAGTCTCCGGGAGGGGGGGGACGAGCAGTACTTC. The encoded protein is CASSLREGGDEQYF.

The rearrangement joins TRBV5-6 to TRBJ1-2; TRBD1 aligns across 8 bases. This CDR3 contains 15 residues. Germline-derived CDR1 and CDR2 are SGHDT and YYEEEE. V lost 0 bases to trimming and J lost 7 bases; unmatched junction nucleotides: 8. CDR3 sequence reads: CASSLAGGGPFGYTF. The CDR3 DNA sequence: TGTGCCAGCAGCTTGGCAGGGGGCGGGCCCTTTGGCTACACCTTC.

As concerns this clonotype: This CDR3 fails to terminate in the conserved phenylalanine or tryptophan, so it likely reflects a read error. The genes are TRBV20-1 and TRBJ1-1; the D gene is possibly TRBD1 (5 bases). The CDR3 contains 15 residues. The germline V and J ends were trimmed by 0 bases and 0 bases, with 11 bases remaining between them. The germline V gene has CDR1 DFQATT and CDR2 SNEGSKA (reference sequence). CDR3 sequence reads: CSARDPGTLNTEAFL. As DNA, the CDR3 is TGCAGTGCTAGAGATCCCGGGACGTTGAACACTGAAGCTTTCCTT.

To note about this clonotype: Compared with germline, one end of the junction differs, possibly owing to a read error. The V call is TRBV7-6, the J call TRBJ2-7; D not resolved. Germline lookup yields CDR1 SGHVS and CDR2 FNYEAQ. The CDR3 consists of 11 residues. The CDR3 protein is CASSFSYKQYF. In DNA, the CDR3 is TGTGCCAGCAGCTTTTCCTACAAGCAGTACTTC.

The chain has TRBV12-3 or TRBV12-4 and TRBJ1-5, with unresolved D. V was trimmed by 2 bases and J by 1 base, leaving 15 bases between them. The CDR3 length is 17 residues. CDR3 in DNA: TGTGCCAGCAGTTTACCCCCGAAGGGCGGAAGCAATCAGCCCCAGCATTTT. This translates into CASSLPPKGGSNQPQHF.

This chain uses TRBV7-3 with TRBJ1-4, with D possibly matching TRBD1 (6 bases). This CDR3 comprises 16 residues. Germline-derived CDR1 and CDR2 are SGHTA and FQGTGA. With 1 base removed from V and 7 bases from J, the gap between germline ends came to 16 bases. The CDR3 DNA reads TGTGCCAGCAGCTTAAAAGGGAGCAGGGGCTGTGAAAAACTGTTTTTT. It codes for CASSLKGSRGCEKLFF. The complete variable domain, with remaining parts taken from reference TRBV7-3 and TRBJ1-4, reads GAGVSQTPSNKVTEKGKYVELRCDPISGHTALYWYRQSLGQGPEFLIYFQGTGAADDSGLPNDRFFAVRPEGSVSTLKIQRTERGDSAVYLCASSLKGSRGCEKLFFGSGTQLSVL.

This clonotype was recorded a few times. V is TRBV14 and J is TRBJ1-2, with 7 bases matching TRBD1. CDR1 and CDR2 (germline): SGHDN, FVKESK. The V and J ends lost 8 bases and 8 bases, in that order; junction bases with no gene match: 5. The CDR3 loop spans 11 amino acids. CDR3: CASGQAEGYTF. As DNA, the CDR3 is TGTGCCAGCGGACAGGCGGAGGGCTACACCTTC.

This clonotype was found a few times. The rearrangement joins TRBV20-1 to TRBJ2-5; tentatively, D is TRBD1 (6 bases). CDR3 length: 15 residues. V shed 7 bases and J shed 1 base, with 19 bases lying between them. From germline, CDR1 is DFQATT and CDR2 SNEGSKA (reference sequence). CDR3 coding DNA: TGCAGTGGCAACGCACCGGGACATATCCAAGAGACCCAGTACTTC. Amino acids: CSGNAPGHIQETQYF.

This clonotype has a handful of counts. The gene calls are TRBV10-3 and TRBJ2-3; possibly TRBD1 for D (7 bases). This CDR3 contains 16 residues. Trimming stripped 2 bases from V and 2 bases from J, with 14 bases between. The germline CDR1 and CDR2 sequences are ENHRY and SYGVKD. The chain's CDR3 is CAISEGQEGFTDTQYF. The CDR3 DNA follows: TGTGCCATCAGTGAGGGACAGGAGGGCTTCACAGATACGCAGTATTTT.

V gene TRBV9 combines with J gene TRBJ1-6; no clear D. Per germline, CDR1 SGDLS and CDR2 YYNGEE. The ends were cut back, 4 bases at V and 0 bases at J, with 14 bases in the middle. CDR3 size: 17 residues. CDR3 region: CASSPVSDSSYNSPLHF. As DNA, the CDR3 is TGTGCCAGCAGCCCAGTCAGCGATAGCTCCTATAATTCACCCCTCCACTTT.

Many counts were recorded for this clonotype. The rearrangement uses TRBV29-1 and TRBJ2-7; 8 bases line up with TRBD1. Germline V lookup: CDR1 SQVTM, CDR2 ANQGSEA. The junction had 17 bases not matched to a gene; V was cut back by 4 bases and J by 3 bases. The CDR3 spans 17 residues. DNA of the CDR3: TGCAGCGTTGGTGGTCCGGTACTGACAGGGGTGGTCTACGAGCAGTACTTC. It is translated as CSVGGPVLTGVVYEQYF.